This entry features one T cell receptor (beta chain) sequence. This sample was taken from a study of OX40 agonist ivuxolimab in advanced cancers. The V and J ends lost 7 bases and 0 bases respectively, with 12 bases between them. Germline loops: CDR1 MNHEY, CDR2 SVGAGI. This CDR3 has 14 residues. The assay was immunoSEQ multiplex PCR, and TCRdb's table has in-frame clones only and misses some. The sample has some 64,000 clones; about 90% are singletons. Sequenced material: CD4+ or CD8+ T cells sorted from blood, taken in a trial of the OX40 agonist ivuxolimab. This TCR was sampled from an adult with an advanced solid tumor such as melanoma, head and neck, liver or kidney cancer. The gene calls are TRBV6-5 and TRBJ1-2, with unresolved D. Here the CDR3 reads CASTQRAANYGYTF. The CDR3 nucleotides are TGTGCCAGCACCCAAAGGGCTGCTAACTATGGCTACACCTTC.